This TCR beta chain was sequenced in a study of beta chain features in type 1 diabetes. Sequenced material consisted of expressed TCRB transcripts (all of the isolated RNA was reverse transcribed). Assay used: immunoSEQ multiplex PCR; TCRdb lists only in-frame clones, some missing. The sample carries over 500,000 clones, roughly 15% recorded once. The ends lost 5 bases at V and 6 bases at J; junction bases unmatched: 12. This CDR3 has 16 residues. Germline V CDR1 and CDR2: SGHTA, FQGNSA. In this sample, this clone turned up a few times. The rearrangement joins TRBV7-2 to TRBJ2-3, with 9 bases aligning to TRBD1. The sample comprised naive CD4+ T cells from blood. The sequence came from a man younger than 30 in good health. Here the CDR3 DNA reads TGTGCCAGCAGCATCTCCGGGACAGGGACCAAGGATACGCAGTATTTT. This translates into CASSISGTGTKDTQYF.